This T cell receptor beta chain was identified in a study of post-analysis software for immune sequencing data. Study findings and constraints: With TRBV5-6, TRBV5-1 and TRBV20-1 included, about five TRBV segments were more frequent in patients than in controls. The study found significantly lower normalized Chao1 diversity in multiple sclerosis patients than in controls. Under F measure analysis, samples from one preparation batch co-clustered strongly.

cDNA libraries of TCR beta carried unique molecular identifiers. Using its own MiXCR run on the PCR reads, TCRdb lists one record per CDR3 protein. The sample consists of hundreds of thousands of distinct CDR3 sequences, 25% to 30% of them appearing once. Germline V gives CDR1 SGHNT, CDR2 YYREEE (reference sequence). The junction had 5 bases not matched to a gene; V was cut back by 3 bases and J by 9 bases. The CDR3 sequence is 13 residues long. Of note for this clonotype: Its specificity is not known.

What was sequenced was blood. The genes are TRBV5-4 and TRBJ2-1; 8 bases agree with TRBD2. The TCR comes from a girl under 18 with multiple sclerosis. The CDR3, as DNA: TGTGCCAGCAGCTCGGCGGGGGGTAGTGAGCAGTTCTTC. This translates into CASSSAGGSEQFF.